This is a list of T cell receptor beta chains from one sample in a study of regulatory T cells in long-lasting Graves disease. TCRdb used MiXCR to reprocess the multiplex PCR reads, holding one entry per CDR3 protein. The table has approximately 400,000 distinct CDR3 sequences, about 15% seen once. This sample was also put to use in a study of T cells in Graves' hyperthyroidism and ophthalmopathy.

The starting material was peripheral blood mononuclear cells (PBMCs), obtained at new diagnosis, from a patient treated with antithyroid drugs. The origin of the receptors is a woman aged 25 to 39 with Graves disease. CDR3s include the opening cysteine and the closing phenylalanine or tryptophan. The D gene is left open where the match is weak. Clone size is shown for a subset of rows, as once, few, many or a class of expanded clone.

many TRBJ2-2 TRBV30 TRBD1 TGTGCCTGGAGTGTAGGGGACAGAGACACCGGGGAGCTGTTTTTT CAWSVGDRDTGELFF
many TRBJ1-6 TRBV10-1 - TGCGCCAGCACCCTGAACCCCAGATGGAGGAATTCACCCCTCCACTTT CASTLNPRWRNSPLHF
many TRBJ2-1 TRBV29-1 - TGCAGCGCTACCCGACCCAGCAATAATGAGCAGTTCTTC CSATRPSNNEQFF
- TRBJ1-5 TRBV6-2/TRBV6-3 - TGTGCCAGCAGTTACCCGGCAGGGGTCGACAATCAGCCCCAGCATTTT CASSYPAGVDNQPQHF
many TRBJ2-1 TRBV7-9 TRBD2 TGTGCCAGCAGCTTGGGACTAGTACGGGAGCAGTTCTTC CASSLGLVREQFF
many TRBJ2-7 TRBV11-2 TRBD2 TGTGCCAGCAGCTTAGTCCCGGGACTAGCGGTCGAGCAGTACTTC CASSLVPGLAVEQYF
few TRBJ2-1 TRBV6-1 - TGTGCCGCCTACCACGGCAATGAGCAGTTCTTC CAAYHGNEQFF
few TRBJ2-7 TRBV18 - TGTGCCAGCTCACCTACGCTGGAGGAGCAGTACTTC CASSPTLEEQYF
many TRBJ2-1 TRBV7-3 TRBD2 TGTGCCAGCAGCTTAACGAGCAGCGGGAGGGGGAATGAGCAGTTCTTC CASSLTSSGRGNEQFF
few TRBJ1-2 TRBV5-1 - TGCGCCAGCAGCTTGGATAGGGGTCGGAGTGGCTACACCTTC CASSLDRGRSGYTF
many TRBJ2-3 TRBV18 - TGTGCCAGCTCACCAAAAGTCAGCACAGATACGCAGTATTTT CASSPKVSTDTQYF